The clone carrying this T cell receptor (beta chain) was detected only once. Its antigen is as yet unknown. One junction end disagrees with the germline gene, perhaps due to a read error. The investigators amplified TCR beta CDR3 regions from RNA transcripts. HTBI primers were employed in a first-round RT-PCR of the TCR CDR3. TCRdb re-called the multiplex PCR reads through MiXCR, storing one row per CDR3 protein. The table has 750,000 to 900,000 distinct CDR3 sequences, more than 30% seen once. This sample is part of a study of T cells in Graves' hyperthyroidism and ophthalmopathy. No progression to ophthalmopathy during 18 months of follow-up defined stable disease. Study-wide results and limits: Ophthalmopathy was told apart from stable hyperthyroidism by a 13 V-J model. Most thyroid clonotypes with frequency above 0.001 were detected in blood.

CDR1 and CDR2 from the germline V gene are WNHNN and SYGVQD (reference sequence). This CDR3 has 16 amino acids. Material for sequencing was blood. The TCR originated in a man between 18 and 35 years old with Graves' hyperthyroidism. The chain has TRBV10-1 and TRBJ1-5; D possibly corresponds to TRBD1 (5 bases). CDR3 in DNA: TGTGCCAGCAGCCTGACTGGAGGGGTTGGCAATCAGCCCCAGCATTTT. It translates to CASSLTGGVGNQPQHF.